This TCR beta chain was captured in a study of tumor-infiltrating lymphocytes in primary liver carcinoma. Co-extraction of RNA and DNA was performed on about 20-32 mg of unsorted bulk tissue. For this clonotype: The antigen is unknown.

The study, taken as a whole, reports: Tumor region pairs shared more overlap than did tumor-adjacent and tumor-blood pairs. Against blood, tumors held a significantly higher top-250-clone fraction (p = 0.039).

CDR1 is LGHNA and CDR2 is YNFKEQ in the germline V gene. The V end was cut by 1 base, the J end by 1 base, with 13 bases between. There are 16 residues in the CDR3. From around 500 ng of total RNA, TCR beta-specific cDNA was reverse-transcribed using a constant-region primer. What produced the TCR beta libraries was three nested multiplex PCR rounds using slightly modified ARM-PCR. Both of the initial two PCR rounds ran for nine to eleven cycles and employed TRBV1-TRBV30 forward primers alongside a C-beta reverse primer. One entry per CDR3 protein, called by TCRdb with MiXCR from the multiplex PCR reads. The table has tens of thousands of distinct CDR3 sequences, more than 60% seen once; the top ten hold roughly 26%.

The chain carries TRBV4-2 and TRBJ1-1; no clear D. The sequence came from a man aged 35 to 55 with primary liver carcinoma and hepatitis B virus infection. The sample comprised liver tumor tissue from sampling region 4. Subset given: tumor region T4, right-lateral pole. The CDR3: CASSQGLQARNTEAFF. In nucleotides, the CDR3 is TGTGCCAGCAGCCAAGGCCTTCAGGCGAGGAACACTGAAGCTTTCTTT.